This T cell receptor (beta chain) originates from a study of T cell responses to AZD1222 COVID-19 vaccine. Findings and caveats of the study: Spike-specific TCR repertoires showed rising breadth and depth after two AZD1222 doses.

Sequenced by immunoSEQ multiplex PCR; TCRdb stores in-frame clones only, minus some. The sample holds over 90,000 clones; roughly 90% are singletons and the top ten take over 10%. The V end lost 3 bases, the J end lost 11 bases, and 7 bases lay between the germline ends. From germline, CDR1 is SNHLY and CDR2 FYNNEI. The CDR3 is 11 residues long. Turning to this clone: The antigen is unknown.

Second-dose intervals of approximately 4 or approximately 12 weeks were pooled. This sequence joins TRBV2 and TRBJ1-4; D is undetermined. The receptor was derived from an adult who received the AZD1222 COVID-19 vaccine. The input for sequencing was peripheral blood, taken 28 days after the second AZD1222 dose. DNA of the CDR3: TGTGCCAGCAGTGAGAGTTTGAAACTGTTTTTT. Its translation is CASSESLKLFF.